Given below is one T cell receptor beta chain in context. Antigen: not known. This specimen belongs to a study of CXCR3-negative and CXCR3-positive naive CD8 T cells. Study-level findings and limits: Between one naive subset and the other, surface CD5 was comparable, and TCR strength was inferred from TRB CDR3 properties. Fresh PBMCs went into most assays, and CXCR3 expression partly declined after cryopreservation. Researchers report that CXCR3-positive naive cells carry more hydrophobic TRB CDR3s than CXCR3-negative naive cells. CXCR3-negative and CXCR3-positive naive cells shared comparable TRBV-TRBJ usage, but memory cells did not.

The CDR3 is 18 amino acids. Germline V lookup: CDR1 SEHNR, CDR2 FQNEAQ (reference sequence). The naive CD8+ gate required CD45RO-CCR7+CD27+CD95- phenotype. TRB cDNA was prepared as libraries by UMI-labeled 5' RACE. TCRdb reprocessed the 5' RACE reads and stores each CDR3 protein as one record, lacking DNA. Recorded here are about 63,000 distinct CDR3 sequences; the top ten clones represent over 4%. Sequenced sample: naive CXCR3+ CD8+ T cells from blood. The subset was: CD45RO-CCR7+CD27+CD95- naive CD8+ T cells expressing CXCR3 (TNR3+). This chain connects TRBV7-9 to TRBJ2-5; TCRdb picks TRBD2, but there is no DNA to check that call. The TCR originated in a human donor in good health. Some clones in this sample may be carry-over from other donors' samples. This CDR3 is CASSLFFVATGLWETQYF.